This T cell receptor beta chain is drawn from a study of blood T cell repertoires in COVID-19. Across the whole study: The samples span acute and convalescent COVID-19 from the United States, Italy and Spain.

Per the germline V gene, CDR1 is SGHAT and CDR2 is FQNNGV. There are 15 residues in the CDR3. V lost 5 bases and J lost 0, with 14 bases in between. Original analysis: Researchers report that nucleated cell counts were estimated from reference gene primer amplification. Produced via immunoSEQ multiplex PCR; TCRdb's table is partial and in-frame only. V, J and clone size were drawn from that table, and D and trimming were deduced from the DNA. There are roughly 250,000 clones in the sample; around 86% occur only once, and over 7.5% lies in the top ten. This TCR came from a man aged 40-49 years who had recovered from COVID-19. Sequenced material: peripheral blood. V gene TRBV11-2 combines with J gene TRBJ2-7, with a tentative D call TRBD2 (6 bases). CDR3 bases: TGTGCCAGCAGCCAAAGACGGGAGAGCTCCTACGAGCAGTACTTC. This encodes CASSQRRESSYEQYF.